This TCR beta chain came from a study of T cells in Graves' hyperthyroidism and ophthalmopathy. TCR beta CDR3 region amplification was performed from RNA transcripts. An initial round of RT-PCR targeting the TCR CDR3 relied on the HTBI primer set. MiXCR, applied by TCRdb to the multiplex PCR reads, yields one record per CDR3 protein. The table has 480,000 or so distinct CDR3 sequences, 40% to 50% seen once. CDR3 length equals 15 residues. CDR1 is LNHDA and CDR2 is SQIVND in the germline V gene (reference sequence). Trimming removed 0 bases at V and 6 bases at J, with 12 bases between. This clonotype was seen many times.

The rearrangement links TRBV19 to TRBJ1-5; D not resolved. Sequencing used peripheral blood or thyroid tissue (not recorded which). This receptor was taken from an adult woman with Graves' disease, either hyperthyroidism or ophthalmopathy (not recorded which). Here the CDR3 reads CASSIDSGSGQPQHF. CDR3 sequence (DNA): TGTGCCAGTAGTATAGATTCGGGCAGCGGTCAGCCCCAGCATTTT.